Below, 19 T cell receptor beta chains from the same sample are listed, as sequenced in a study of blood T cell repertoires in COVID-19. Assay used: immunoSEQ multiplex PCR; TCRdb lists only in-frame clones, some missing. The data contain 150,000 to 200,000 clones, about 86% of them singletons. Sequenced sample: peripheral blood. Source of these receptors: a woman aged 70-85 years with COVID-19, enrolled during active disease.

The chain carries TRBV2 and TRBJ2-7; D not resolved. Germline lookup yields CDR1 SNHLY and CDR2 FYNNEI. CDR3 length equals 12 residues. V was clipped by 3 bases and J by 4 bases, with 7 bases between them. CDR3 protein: CASSEQVYEQYF. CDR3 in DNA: TGTGCCAGCAGTGAGCAGGTATACGAGCAGTACTTC.

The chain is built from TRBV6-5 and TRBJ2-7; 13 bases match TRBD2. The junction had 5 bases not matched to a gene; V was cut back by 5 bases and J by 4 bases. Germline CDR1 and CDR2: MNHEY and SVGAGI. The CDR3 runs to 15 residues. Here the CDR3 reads CASSRTSGSSYEQYF. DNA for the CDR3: TGTGCCAGCAGTAGGACTAGCGGGAGTTCGTACGAGCAGTACTTC.

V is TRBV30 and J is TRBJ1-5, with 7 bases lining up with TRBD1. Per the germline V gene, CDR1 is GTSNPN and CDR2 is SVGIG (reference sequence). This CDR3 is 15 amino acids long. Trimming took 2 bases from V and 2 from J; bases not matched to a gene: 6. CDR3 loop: CAWSRQGEGNQPQHF. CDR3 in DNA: TGTGCCTGGAGTCGACAGGGTGAGGGCAATCAGCCCCAGCATTTT. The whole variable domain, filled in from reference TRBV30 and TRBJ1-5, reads SQTIHQWPATLVQPVGSPLSLECTVEGTSNPNLYWYRQAAGRGLQLLFYSVGIGQISSEVPQNLSASRPQDRQFILSSKKLLLSDSGFYLCAWSRQGEGNQPQHFGDGTRLSIL.

CDR3 amino acids: CASSGWGNTIYF. In DNA, the CDR3 is TGTGCCAGCAGCGGCTGGGGAAACACCATATATTTT. This rearrangement joins TRBV5-8 to TRBJ1-3, with D uncertain. The CDR3 has 12 residues. Germline V lookup: CDR1 SGHTS, CDR2 YDEGEE. Trimming took off 4 bases at V and 4 bases at J, with 6 bases between the two ends.

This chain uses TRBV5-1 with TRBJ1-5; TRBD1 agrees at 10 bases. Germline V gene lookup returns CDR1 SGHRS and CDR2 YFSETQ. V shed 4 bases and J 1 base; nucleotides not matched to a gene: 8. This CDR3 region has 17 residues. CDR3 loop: CASSPGQGTVSNQPQHF. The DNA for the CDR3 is TGCGCCAGCAGCCCGGGACAGGGGACGGTGAGCAATCAGCCCCAGCATTTT.

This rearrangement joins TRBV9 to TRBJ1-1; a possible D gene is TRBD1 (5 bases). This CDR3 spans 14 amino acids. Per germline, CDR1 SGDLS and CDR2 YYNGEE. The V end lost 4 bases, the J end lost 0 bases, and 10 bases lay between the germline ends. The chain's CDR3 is CASSPRGLNTEAFF. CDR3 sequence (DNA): TGTGCCAGCAGCCCTAGGGGTCTGAACACTGAAGCTTTCTTT.

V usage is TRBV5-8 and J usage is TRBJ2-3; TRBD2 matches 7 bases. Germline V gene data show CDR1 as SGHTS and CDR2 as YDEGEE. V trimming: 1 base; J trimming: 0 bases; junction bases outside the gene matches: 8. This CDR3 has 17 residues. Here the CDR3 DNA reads TGTGCCAGCAGCTTGAGTCTAGCGGTAGACAGCACAGATACGCAGTATTTT. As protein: CASSLSLAVDSTDTQYF.

This CDR3 is CAGRTGMNTGELFF. The DNA of the CDR3 is TGTGCCGGCCGGACAGGGATGAACACCGGGGAGCTGTTTTTT. The J gene is TRBJ2-2, the V gene TRBV28, with TRBD1 matching over 8 bases. V lost 11 bases to trimming and J lost 1 base; unmatched junction nucleotides: 6. The germline gives CDR1 MDHEN, CDR2 SYDVKM. This CDR3 region has 14 residues.

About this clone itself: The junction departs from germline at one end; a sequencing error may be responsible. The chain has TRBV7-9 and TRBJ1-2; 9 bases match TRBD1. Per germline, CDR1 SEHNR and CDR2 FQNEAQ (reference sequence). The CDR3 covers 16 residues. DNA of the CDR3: TGTGCCAGCAGCTTAGGGGGACAGGGAGGGGACTACGGCTACACCTTC. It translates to CASSLGGQGGDYGYTF.

CDR3 sequence reads: CASSQDSTGRFNYNEQFF. The CDR3 nucleotides read TGTGCCAGCAGCCAAGATTCGACGGGAAGATTTAATTACAATGAGCAGTTCTTC. This chain joins TRBV3-1 (or the pseudogene TRBV3-2) and TRBJ2-1; maybe TRBD2 (5 bases). Trimming took 0 bases from V and 4 from J, leaving 19 bases between them. The length of the CDR3 is 18 residues. Germline loops: CDR1 LGHDT, CDR2 YNNKEL (reference sequence).

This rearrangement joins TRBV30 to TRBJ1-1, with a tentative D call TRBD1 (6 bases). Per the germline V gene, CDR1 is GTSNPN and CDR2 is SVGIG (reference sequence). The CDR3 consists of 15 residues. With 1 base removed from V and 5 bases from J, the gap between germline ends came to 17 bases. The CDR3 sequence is CAWSGMGGARTEAFF. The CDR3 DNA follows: TGTGCCTGGAGTGGGATGGGGGGGGCGCGTACTGAAGCTTTCTTT.

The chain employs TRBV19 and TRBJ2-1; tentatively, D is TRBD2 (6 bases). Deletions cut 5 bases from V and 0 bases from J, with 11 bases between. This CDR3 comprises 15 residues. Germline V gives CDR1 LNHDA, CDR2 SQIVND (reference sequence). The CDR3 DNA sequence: TGTGCCAGTAGTTCGGGACTTAGCTCCTACAATGAGCAGTTCTTC. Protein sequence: CASSSGLSSYNEQFF. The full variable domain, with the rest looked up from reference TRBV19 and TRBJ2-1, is DGGITQSPKYLFRKEGQNVTLSCEQNLNHDAMYWYRQDPGQGLRLIYYSQIVNDFQKGDIAEGYSVSREKKESFPLTVTSAQKNPTAFYLCASSSGLSSYNEQFFGPGTRLTVL.

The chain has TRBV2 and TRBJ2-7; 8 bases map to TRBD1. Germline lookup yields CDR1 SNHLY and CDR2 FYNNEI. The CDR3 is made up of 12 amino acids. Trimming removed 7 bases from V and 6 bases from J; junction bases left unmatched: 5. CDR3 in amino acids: CASTQTGAEQYF. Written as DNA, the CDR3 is TGTGCCAGCACCCAGACAGGGGCCGAGCAGTACTTC. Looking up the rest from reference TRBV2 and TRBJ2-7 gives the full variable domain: EPEVTQTPSHQVTQMGQEVILRCVPISNHLYFYWYRQILGQKVEFLVSFYNNEISEKSEIFDDQFSVERPDGSNFTLKIRSTKLEDSAMYFCASTQTGAEQYFGPGTRLTVT.

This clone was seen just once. CDR3 amino acids: CASKRYGGQGTYEQYF. CDR3 DNA sequence: TGTGCCAGCAAGCGCTATGGGGGACAGGGCACCTACGAGCAGTACTTC. J is TRBJ2-7 and V is TRBV27, with TRBD1 matching 9 bases. The V gene's germline CDR1 is MNHEY and CDR2 SMNVEV (reference sequence). J was trimmed by 2 bases and V by 7 bases; bases with no gene match: 12. The CDR3 sequence is 16 residues long.

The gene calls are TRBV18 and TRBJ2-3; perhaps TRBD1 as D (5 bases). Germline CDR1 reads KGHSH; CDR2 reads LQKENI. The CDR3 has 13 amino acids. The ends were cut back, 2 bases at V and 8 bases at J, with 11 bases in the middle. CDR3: CASSPEGEGTQYF. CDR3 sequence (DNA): TGTGCCAGCTCACCAGAAGGGGAAGGTACGCAGTATTTT.

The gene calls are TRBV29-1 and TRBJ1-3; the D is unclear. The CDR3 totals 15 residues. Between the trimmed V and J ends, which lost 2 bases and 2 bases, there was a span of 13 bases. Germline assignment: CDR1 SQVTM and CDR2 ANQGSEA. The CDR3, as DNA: TGCAGCGTTGAATTGGAGGGTAATACTGGAAACACCATATATTTT. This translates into CSVELEGNTGNTIYF.

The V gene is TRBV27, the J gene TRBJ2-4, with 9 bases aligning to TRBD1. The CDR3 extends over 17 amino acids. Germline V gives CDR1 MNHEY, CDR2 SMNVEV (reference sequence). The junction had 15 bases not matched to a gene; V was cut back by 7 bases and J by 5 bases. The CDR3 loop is CASTPGQGNGGQNIQYF. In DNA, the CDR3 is TGTGCCAGCACCCCCGGACAGGGGAATGGGGGCCAAAACATTCAGTACTTC.

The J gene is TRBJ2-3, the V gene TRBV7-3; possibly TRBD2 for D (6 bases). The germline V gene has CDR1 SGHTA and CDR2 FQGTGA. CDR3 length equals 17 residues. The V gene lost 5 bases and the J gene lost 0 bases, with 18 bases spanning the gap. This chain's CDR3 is CASSPGRTPYSTDTQYF. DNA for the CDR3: TGTGCCAGCAGCCCCGGGAGAACACCATACAGCACAGATACGCAGTATTTT.

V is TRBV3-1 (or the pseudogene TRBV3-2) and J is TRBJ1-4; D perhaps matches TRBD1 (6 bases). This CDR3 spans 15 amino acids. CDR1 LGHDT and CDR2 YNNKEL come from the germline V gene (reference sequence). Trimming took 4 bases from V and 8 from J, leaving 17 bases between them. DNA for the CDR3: TGTGCCAGCAGCCCCCCGGGACAAGGGAACGAAAAACTGTTTTTT. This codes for CASSPPGQGNEKLFF.